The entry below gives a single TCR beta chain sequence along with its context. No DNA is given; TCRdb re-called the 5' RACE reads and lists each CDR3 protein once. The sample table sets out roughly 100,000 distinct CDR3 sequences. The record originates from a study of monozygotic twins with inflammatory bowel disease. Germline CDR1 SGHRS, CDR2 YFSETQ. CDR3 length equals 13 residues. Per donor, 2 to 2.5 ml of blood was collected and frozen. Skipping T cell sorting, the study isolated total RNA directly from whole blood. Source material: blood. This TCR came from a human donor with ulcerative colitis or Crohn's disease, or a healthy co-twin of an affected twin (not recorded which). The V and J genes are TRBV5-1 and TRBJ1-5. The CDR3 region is CASRFDVNQPQHF. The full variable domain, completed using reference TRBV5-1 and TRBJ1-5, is KAGVTQTPRYLIKTRGQQVTLSCSPISGHRSVSWYQQTPGQGLQFLFEYFSETQRNKGNFPGRFSGRQFSNSRSEMNVSTLELGDSALYLCASRFDVNQPQHFGDGTRLSIL.